This T cell receptor beta chain was observed in a study of shared clonotypes between healthy human individuals. Germline CDR1 reads SGHRS; CDR2 reads YFSETQ. Trimming removed 4 bases from V and 3 bases from J, with 8 bases in between. The CDR3 has 12 residues. Measured with immunoSEQ multiplex PCR; TCRdb has only the in-frame clones, and not every one. The repertoire holds fewer than 150,000 clones, with under 70% as singletons. Study-wide results and caveats: The study found lower generation probabilities in non-shared clonotypes than in those shared by all four donors.

As concerns this clone: No antigen is known for it.

The specimen sequenced was memory CD8+ T cells sorted from blood. Documented subset: CD45RO+ cells pooled with CCR7-negative TemRA cells. The receptor was derived from a woman in her 30s in good health. V and J are TRBV5-1 and TRBJ2-7; no definite D call. The CDR3 is CASSPRIYEQYF. Written as DNA, the CDR3 is TGCGCCAGCAGCCCTCGAATCTACGAGCAGTACTTC.